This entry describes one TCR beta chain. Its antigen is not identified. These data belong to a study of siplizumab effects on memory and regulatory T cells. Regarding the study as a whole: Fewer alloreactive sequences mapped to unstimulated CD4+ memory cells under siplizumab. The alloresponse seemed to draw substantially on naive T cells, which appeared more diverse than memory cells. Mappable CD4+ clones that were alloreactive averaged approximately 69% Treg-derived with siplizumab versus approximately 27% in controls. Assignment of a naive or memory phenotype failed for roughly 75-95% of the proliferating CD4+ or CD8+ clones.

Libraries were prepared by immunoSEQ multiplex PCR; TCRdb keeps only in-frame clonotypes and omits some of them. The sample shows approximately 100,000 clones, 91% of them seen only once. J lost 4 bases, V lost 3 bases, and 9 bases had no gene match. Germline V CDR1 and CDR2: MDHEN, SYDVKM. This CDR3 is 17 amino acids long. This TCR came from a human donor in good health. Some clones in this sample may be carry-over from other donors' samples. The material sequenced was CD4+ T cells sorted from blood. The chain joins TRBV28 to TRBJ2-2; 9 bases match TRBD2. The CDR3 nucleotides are TGTGCCAGCAGTTTTCCCGCGGGAGGGAGGGCCACCGGGGAGCTGTTTTTT. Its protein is CASSFPAGGRATGELFF.